This T cell receptor (beta chain) was sequenced during a study of OX40 agonist ivuxolimab in advanced cancers. Study overall: Ivuxolimab is a fully human IgG2 antibody that activates OX40 (CD134). Study-level findings and limits: Among expanded peripheral T cells, antigen specificity went undetermined. In CD8+ T cells, expanded clones were on average more numerous than in CD4+. Some patients without response likewise showed low normalized clonal expansion.

Profiled with immunoSEQ multiplex PCR; TCRdb holds only in-frame clones, not every one. This sample yields 90,000 to 130,000 clones, of which roughly nine tenths are seen a single time; 0.27% belongs to the top ten. In regard to this clone: Its specificity is not known.

The CDR3 spans 12 residues. V lost 7 bases to trimming and J lost 9 bases, with 10 bases between them. The germline gives CDR1 MNHEY, CDR2 SVGAGI. The sequence was obtained from an adult with an advanced solid tumor such as melanoma, head and neck, liver or kidney cancer. The specimen comprised CD4+ or CD8+ T cells sorted from blood, sampled in a trial of the OX40 agonist ivuxolimab. The V and J genes are TRBV6-5 and TRBJ1-6; the D is unclear. This CDR3 reads CASTDWSSPLHF. CDR3 nucleotides: TGTGCCAGCACCGATTGGAGTTCACCCCTCCACTTT.